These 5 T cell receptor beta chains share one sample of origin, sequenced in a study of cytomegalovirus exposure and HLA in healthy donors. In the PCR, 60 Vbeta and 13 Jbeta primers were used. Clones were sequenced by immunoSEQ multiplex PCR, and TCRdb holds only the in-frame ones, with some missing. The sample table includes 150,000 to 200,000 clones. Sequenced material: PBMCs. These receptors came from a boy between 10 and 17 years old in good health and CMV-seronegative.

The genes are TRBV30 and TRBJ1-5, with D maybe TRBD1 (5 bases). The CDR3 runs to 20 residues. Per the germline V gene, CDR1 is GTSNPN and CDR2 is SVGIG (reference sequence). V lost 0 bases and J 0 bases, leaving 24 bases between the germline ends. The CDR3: CAWSVVSSPIDSFSNQPQHF. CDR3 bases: TGTGCCTGGAGTGTAGTCAGCTCACCCATCGACAGTTTTAGCAATCAGCCCCAGCATTTT.

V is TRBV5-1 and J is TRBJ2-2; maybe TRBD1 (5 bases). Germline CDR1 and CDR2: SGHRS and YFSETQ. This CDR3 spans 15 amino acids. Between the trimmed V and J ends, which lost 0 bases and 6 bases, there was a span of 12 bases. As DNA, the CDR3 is TGCGCCAGCAGCTTGGAAGCAGGGTGGGCCGGGGAGCTGTTTTTT. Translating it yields CASSLEAGWAGELFF.

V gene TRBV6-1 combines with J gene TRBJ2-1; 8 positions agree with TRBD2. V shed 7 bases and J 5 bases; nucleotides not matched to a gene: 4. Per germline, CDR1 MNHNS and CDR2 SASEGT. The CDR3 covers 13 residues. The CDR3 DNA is TGTGCCAGCAAGACTAGCGTCAACAATGAGCAGTTCTTC. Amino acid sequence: CASKTSVNNEQFF.

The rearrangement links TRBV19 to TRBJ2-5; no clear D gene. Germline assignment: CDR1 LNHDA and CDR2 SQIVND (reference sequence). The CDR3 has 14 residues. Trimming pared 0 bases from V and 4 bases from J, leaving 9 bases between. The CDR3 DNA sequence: TGTGCCAGTAGTATAGACGCTAGATCAGAGACCCAGTACTTC. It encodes CASSIDARSETQYF.

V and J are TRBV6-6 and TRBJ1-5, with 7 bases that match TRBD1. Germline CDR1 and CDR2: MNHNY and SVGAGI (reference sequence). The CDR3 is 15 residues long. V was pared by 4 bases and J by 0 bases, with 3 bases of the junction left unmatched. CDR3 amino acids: CASSSRQGSNQPQHF. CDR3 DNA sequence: TGTGCCAGCAGTTCCCGACAGGGTAGCAATCAGCCCCAGCATTTT.